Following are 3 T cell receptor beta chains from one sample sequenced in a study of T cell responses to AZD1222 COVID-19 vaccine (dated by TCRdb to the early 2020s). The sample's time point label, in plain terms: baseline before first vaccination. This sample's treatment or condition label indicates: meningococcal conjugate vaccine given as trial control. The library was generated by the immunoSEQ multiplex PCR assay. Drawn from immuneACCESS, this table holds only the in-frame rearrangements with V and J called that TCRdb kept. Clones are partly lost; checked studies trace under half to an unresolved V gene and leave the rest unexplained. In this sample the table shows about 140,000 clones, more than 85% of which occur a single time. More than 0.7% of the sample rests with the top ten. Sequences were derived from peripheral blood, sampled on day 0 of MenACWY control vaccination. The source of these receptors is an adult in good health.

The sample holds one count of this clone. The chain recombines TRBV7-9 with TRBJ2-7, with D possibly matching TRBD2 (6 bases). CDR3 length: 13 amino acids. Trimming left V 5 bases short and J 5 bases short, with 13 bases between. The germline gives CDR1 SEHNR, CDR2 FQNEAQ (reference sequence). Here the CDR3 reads CASSVIAEDEQYF. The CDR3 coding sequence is TGTGCCAGCAGCGTTATAGCGGAAGACGAGCAGTACTTC.

CDR3 in amino acids: CASSSTSNQPQHF. CDR3 sequence (DNA): TGTGCCAGCAGCTCAACTAGCAATCAGCCCCAGCATTTT. The chain joins TRBV7-9 to TRBJ1-5; the D is unclear. Germline CDR1 reads SEHNR; CDR2 reads FQNEAQ (reference sequence). CDR3 size: 13 residues. Trimming removed 4 bases at V and 0 bases at J, with 4 bases between.

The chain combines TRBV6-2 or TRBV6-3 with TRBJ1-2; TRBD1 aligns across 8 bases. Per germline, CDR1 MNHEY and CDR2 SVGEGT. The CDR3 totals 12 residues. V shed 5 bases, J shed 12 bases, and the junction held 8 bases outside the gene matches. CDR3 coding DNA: TGTGCCAGCAGTATCCGGGACAGGAAGAACACCTTC. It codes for CASSIRDRKNTF.